This record concerns one T cell receptor beta chain sequence. In the original workflow: Estimates of nucleated cell counts were drawn from the amplification of reference gene primers. Libraries were prepared by immunoSEQ multiplex PCR; TCRdb keeps only in-frame clonotypes and omits some of them. V, J and clone size reflect that table, while D and trimming were determined from the DNA. This repertoire shows about 65,000 clones, roughly nine tenths found once; its top ten account for around 1.3%. The CDR3 extends over 14 amino acids. Germline V lookup: CDR1 MNHEY, CDR2 SVGAGI. Deletions cut 8 bases from V and 0 bases from J, with 11 bases between. The data originate from a study of blood T cell repertoires in COVID-19. On the study more broadly: From the United States, Italy and Spain came samples of acute and convalescent COVID-19. PBMCs, B-cell-depleted T cells, or T cells provided the cDNA or gDNA that made up the material.

This receptor was taken from a man in his 60s with acute or convalescent COVID-19. This chain connects TRBV6-5 to TRBJ1-5; D gene uncertain. The specimen was peripheral blood. CDR3 protein: CASALEISNQPQHF. The CDR3 DNA follows: TGTGCCAGCGCCTTAGAAATTAGCAATCAGCCCCAGCATTTT.